This TCR beta chain emerged from a study of T-cell reconstitution after alpha-beta-depleted transplantation in children. Study-level results: Once a year had passed after transplant, T-cell counts and diversity came mostly from newly produced T cells. Several hundred expanded graft clones reportedly gave rise to the alpha-beta T cells present about two months after transplant. The high TCRbeta diversity at day 60 in some patients came from surviving recipient T cells and thymic progenitors.

The library targeted TCRbeta and was prepared with unique molecular identifiers. TCRdb reprocessed the PCR reads via MiXCR and lists one record per CDR3 protein. The sample lists about 830,000 distinct CDR3 sequences, 16% occurring once. With regard to this clonotype: The antigen is not known.

The V gene's germline CDR1 is MGHRA and CDR2 YSYEKL. V lost 4 bases and J lost 4; bases outside the gene matches: 7. The CDR3 has 15 amino acids. The chain recombines TRBV4-1 with TRBJ2-3; TRBD1 matches 8 bases. This specimen consisted of PBMCs, mostly from graft donor cells, obtained 360 days after TCRalphabeta/CD19-depleted stem cell transplant. The clonotype was recovered from a male patient aged 10 to 17 who had a stem cell transplant for acute lymphoblastic leukemia, so the T cells may come from the graft donor. CDR3 residues: CASSLVSQGADTQYF. In DNA, the CDR3 is TGCGCCAGCAGCCTCGTCTCACAGGGGGCAGATACGCAGTATTTT.